These 8 T cell receptor beta chains were sequenced from one sample in a study of metastatic and nonmetastatic thyroid tumors. Thyroid surgery was preceded by no treatment in any patient. TCRdb reassembled clones from the PCR reads with MiXCR. The sample gives some 20,000 clones, about a quarter of which show up once; more than 5.5% is in the top ten. Material for sequencing was tumor tissue. All receptors derive from a female donor with papillary thyroid cancer or a benign thyroid nodule (not recorded which). Some clones in this sample may be carry-over from other donors' samples.

In DNA form, the CDR3 reads TGTGCCAGCAGTGGGTATAGGGGTAGGTCCTACAATGAGCAGTTCTTC. Its protein product is CASSGYRGRSYNEQFF. The chain uses TRBV6-1 and TRBJ2-1; TRBD1 might be the D (5 bases). The V gene lost 4 bases and the J gene lost 1 base, with 14 bases spanning the gap. This CDR3 has 16 residues. The germline gives CDR1 MNHNS, CDR2 SASEGT.

The rearrangement uses TRBV11-2 and TRBJ2-7; D gene ambiguous. There are 16 residues in the CDR3. The V end was cut by 0 bases, the J end by 3 bases, with 15 bases between. From germline, CDR1 is SGHAT and CDR2 FQNNGV. In nucleotides, the CDR3 is TGTGCCAGCAGCTTAGAAGCCTCGGGCAGGTTCTACGAGCAGTACTTC. This encodes CASSLEASGRFYEQYF.

This clone was seen a few times. Just one base apart from a much larger clone, this may be a read error. The same CDR3 is also encoded by other DNA sequences in this sample. This chain uses TRBV6-1 with TRBJ2-3, with TRBD2 identical over 8 bases. V dropped 8 bases and J dropped 14; count of bases not matched to a gene: 18. Germline CDR1 MNHNS, CDR2 SASEGT. This CDR3 is 14 amino acids long. CDR3 protein: CASRRTSLPDTRYF. The CDR3 nucleotides are TGTGCCAGCCGCCGGACTAGCCTGCCAGATACGAGGTATTTT.

By share of the sample, this clone is medium-sized. This rearrangement joins TRBV6-2 or TRBV6-3 to TRBJ1-2; no reliable D call. This CDR3 region has 13 residues. V lost 6 bases and J 5 bases, leaving 13 bases between the germline ends. Looked up from germline, CDR1 is MNHEY and CDR2 is SVGEGT. The CDR3 loop reads CASSPWPAYGYTF. CDR3 coding DNA: TGTGCCAGCAGCCCATGGCCAGCATATGGCTACACCTTC.

The chain combines TRBV6-2 or TRBV6-3 with TRBJ2-1, with TRBD2 identical over 7 bases. The germline V gene has CDR1 MNHEY and CDR2 SVGEGT. V gave up 6 bases and J gave up 8 bases; unmatched junction bases: 13. The CDR3 is 15 amino acids. The CDR3 DNA reads as TGTGCCAGCAGCCCCGGACGGCGGGAGACTGATGAGCAGTTCTTC. Protein sequence: CASSPGRRETDEQFF.

This sequence joins TRBV12-3 or TRBV12-4 and TRBJ2-7; possibly TRBD2 for D (6 bases). CDR3 length: 15 residues. Trimming stripped 6 bases from V and 3 bases from J, with 18 bases between. The CDR3 DNA reads as TGTGCCAGCAGCTTTCCGGGACTTCAAGACTACGAGCAGTACTTC. This codes for CASSFPGLQDYEQYF.

This clone is labeled as medium-sized (0.01 to 0.1%). V is TRBV25-1 and J is TRBJ2-7; D tentatively fits TRBD1 or TRBD2 (6 bases each). The length of the CDR3 is 13 residues. Germline lookup yields CDR1 MGHDK and CDR2 SYGVNS. V gave up 7 bases and J gave up 2 bases, with 12 bases separating them. CDR3 residues: CASKGGNAYEQYF. The CDR3 DNA reads TGTGCCAGCAAGGGGGGAAACGCCTACGAGCAGTACTTC.

The V gene is TRBV12-3 or TRBV12-4, the J gene TRBJ2-2, with a possible D match to TRBD2 (6 bases). This CDR3 has 16 residues. Trimming shortened V by 5 bases and J by 0 bases, and 13 bases separated the two germline ends. The CDR3 bases are TGTGCCAGCAGTGCCGGGGGACGGGCGAACACCGGGGAGCTGTTTTTT. Amino acid sequence: CASSAGGRANTGELFF.